This T cell receptor beta chain was found in a study of siplizumab effects on memory and regulatory T cells. Study-level findings and limits: Controls showed an average of roughly 30% Treg-derived mappable alloreactive CD4+ clones, while siplizumab showed around 73%. Assignment of a naive or memory phenotype failed for roughly 80-97% of the proliferating CD4+ or CD8+ clones. Naive T cells looked more diverse than memory cells and looked like major alloresponse contributors.

This clone was seen a single time. No antigen is known for it. Assayed TCR templates numbered roughly 93,000 for each sample. Sequencing used immunoSEQ multiplex PCR; TCRdb keeps in-frame clones, though not all of them. The table includes some 73,000 clones, 93% detected once. The sample taken for sequencing was CD8+ T cells sorted from blood. This sequence was found in a human donor in good health.

DNA of the CDR3: TGTGCCAGCTCACAGGGACAGGGGGGTCCCTATTTTGGTGAGCAGTTCTTC. It codes for CASSQGQGGPYFGEQFF. The rearrangement uses TRBV18 and TRBJ2-1; 11 bases are a match to TRBD1. The length of the CDR3 is 17 residues. V shed 4 bases and J 9 bases; nucleotides not matched to a gene: 14. CDR1 and CDR2 (germline): KGHSH, LQKENI. Full variable domain (missing parts from reference TRBV18 and TRBJ2-1): NAGVMQNPRHLVRRRGQEARLRCSPMKGHSHVYWYRQLPEEGLKFMVYLQKENIIDESGMPKERFSAEFPKEGPSILRIQQVVRGDSAAYFCASSQGQGGPYFGEQFFGPGTRLTVL.